A selection of T cell receptor beta chains follows, all from one sample in a study of neurological immune-mediated disorders. TCRdb passed the 5' RACE reads through MiXCR, listing each CDR3 protein once. The data contain about 57,000 distinct CDR3 sequences, about 10% of them singletons. The specimen sequenced was PBMCs. The origin of the receptors is a male donor with HTLV-1-associated myelopathy (HAM/TSP). The CDR3 runs from the conserved cysteine through the conserved F or W.

V gene: TRBV12-3/TRBV12-4; J gene: TRBJ2-7; CDR3 protein: CASSLTGYYEQYF
V gene: TRBV5-5; J gene: TRBJ2-3; CDR3 protein: CASSWDRGDTDTQYF
V gene: TRBV5-1; J gene: TRBJ1-3; CDR3 protein: CASSLSLSGNTIYF
V gene: TRBV6-5; J gene: TRBJ2-7; CDR3 protein: CASGAGSSYEQYF
V gene: TRBV5-5; J gene: TRBJ1-1; CDR3 protein: CASSSGDTEAFF
V gene: TRBV6-5; J gene: TRBJ1-1; CDR3 protein: CASSYSPLVRNTEAFF
V gene: TRBV5-1; J gene: TRBJ1-1; CDR3 protein: CASSTQGGDTEAFF
V gene: TRBV5-6; J gene: TRBJ2-5; CDR3 protein: CASSLAGHGETQYF
V gene: TRBV3-1; J gene: TRBJ1-4; CDR3 protein: CASSLTGTGDEKLFF
V gene: TRBV29-1; J gene: TRBJ2-4; CDR3 protein: CSVVVMSGGSVAKNIQYF
V gene: TRBV11-2; J gene: TRBJ1-5; CDR3 protein: CASSPHYPGGRGNQPQHF
V gene: TRBV5-1; J gene: TRBJ2-7; CDR3 protein: CASSLAGTGISYEQYF
V gene: TRBV5-1; J gene: TRBJ1-4; CDR3 protein: CASSSGTGEKLFF
V gene: TRBV6-5; J gene: TRBJ1-3; CDR3 protein: CASSSPRRGTGNTIYF
V gene: TRBV14; J gene: TRBJ2-3; CDR3 protein: CASSQPGLGTDTQYF
V gene: TRBV18; J gene: TRBJ2-1; CDR3 protein: CASSELAGELNEQFF
V gene: TRBV20-1; J gene: TRBJ1-6; CDR3 protein: CSARLSMRSSYNSPLHF
V gene: TRBV5-1; J gene: TRBJ2-7; CDR3 protein: CASSLSGQVEQYF